This TCR beta chain originates from a study of shared T cell receptors in the human thymus. The CDR3 covers 14 residues. The germline gives CDR1 LNHDA, CDR2 SQIVND (reference sequence). Deletions cut 7 bases from V and 6 bases from J, with 18 bases between. TCRdb keeps only in-frame clones here, not all; method: immunoSEQ multiplex PCR. Among 720,000 or so clones listed, 80% to 90% were seen once. This same sample was also taken into another study, of human thymus T cells. That source adds: Thymic resections from corrective heart surgery supplied the tissue. Within thymic and blood repertoires, V and J gene usage appeared to be biased.

This receptor was identified in a girl under two years old with a congenital heart defect. This chain links TRBV19 with TRBJ1-2; D not certain. The specimen was thymocytes. The CDR3 here is CASIREPGQDGYTF. For the CDR3, the DNA is TGTGCCAGTATCCGGGAGCCGGGCCAAGATGGCTACACCTTC.